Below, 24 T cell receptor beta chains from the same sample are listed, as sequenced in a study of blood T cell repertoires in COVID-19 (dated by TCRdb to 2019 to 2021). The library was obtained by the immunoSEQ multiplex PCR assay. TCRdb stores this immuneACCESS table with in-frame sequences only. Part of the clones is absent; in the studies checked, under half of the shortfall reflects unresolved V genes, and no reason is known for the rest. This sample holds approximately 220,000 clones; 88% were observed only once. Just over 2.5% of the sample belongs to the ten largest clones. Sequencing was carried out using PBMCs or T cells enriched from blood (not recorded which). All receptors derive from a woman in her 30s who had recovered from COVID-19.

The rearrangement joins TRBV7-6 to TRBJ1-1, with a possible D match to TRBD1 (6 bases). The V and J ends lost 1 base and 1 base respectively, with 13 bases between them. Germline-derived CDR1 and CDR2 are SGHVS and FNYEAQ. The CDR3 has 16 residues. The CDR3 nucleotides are TGTGCCAGCAGCTTAGAAGCGGCAGGGGAGAACACTGAAGCTTTCTTT. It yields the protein CASSLEAAGENTEAFF.

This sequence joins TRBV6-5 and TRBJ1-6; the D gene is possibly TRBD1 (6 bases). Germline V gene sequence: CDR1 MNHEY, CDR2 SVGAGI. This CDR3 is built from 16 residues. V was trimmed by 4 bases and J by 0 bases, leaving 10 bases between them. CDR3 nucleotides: TGTGCCAGCAGTTCGGACAGCAGCTCCTATAATTCACCCCTCCACTTT. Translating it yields CASSSDSSSYNSPLHF.

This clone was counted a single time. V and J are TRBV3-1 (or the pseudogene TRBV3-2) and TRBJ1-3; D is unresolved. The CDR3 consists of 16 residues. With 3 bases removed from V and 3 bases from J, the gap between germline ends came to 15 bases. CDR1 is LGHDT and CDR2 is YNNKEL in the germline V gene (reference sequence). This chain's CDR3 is CASSHDWCRGGNTIYF. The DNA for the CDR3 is TGTGCCAGCAGCCACGACTGGTGCCGGGGTGGAAACACCATATATTTT.

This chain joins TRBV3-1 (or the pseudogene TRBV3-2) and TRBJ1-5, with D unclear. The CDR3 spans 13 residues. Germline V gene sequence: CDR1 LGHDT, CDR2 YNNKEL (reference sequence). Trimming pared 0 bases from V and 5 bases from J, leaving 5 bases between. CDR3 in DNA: TGTGCCAGCAGCCAAGATCGGGATCAGCCCCAGCATTTT. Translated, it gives CASSQDRDQPQHF.

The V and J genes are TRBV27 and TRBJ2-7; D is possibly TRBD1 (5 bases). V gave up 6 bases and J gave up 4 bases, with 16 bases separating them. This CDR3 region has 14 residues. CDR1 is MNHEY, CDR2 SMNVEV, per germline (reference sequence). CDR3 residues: CASSTQGQPYEQYF. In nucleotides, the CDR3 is TGTGCCAGCAGCACCCAAGGACAACCGTACGAGCAGTACTTC.

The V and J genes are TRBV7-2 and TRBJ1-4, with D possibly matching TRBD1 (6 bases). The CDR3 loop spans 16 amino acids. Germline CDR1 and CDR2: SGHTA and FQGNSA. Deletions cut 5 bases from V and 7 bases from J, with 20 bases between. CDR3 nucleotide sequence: TGTGCCAGCAGCCCCTCCGGGGACACTAGGACTGAAAAACTGTTTTTT. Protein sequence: CASSPSGDTRTEKLFF. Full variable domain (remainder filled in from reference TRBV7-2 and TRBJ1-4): GAGVSQSPSNKVTEKGKDVELRCDPISGHTALYWYRQSLGQGLEFLIYFQGNSAPDKSGLPSDRFSAERTGGSVSTLTIQRTQQEDSAVYLCASSPSGDTRTEKLFFGSGTQLSVL.

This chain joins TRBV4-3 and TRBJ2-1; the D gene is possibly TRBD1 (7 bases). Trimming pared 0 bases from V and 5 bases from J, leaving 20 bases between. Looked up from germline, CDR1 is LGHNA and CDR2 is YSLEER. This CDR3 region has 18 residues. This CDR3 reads CASSQDHPGQAGHNEQFF. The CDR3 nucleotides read TGCGCCAGCAGCCAAGATCATCCCGGACAGGCGGGACACAATGAGCAGTTCTTC.

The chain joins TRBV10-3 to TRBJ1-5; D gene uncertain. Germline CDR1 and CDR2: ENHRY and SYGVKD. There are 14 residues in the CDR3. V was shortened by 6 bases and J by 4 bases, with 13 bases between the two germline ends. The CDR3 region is CAISDTGMNQPQHF. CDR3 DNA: TGTGCCATCAGCGACACGGGGATGAATCAGCCCCAGCATTTT.

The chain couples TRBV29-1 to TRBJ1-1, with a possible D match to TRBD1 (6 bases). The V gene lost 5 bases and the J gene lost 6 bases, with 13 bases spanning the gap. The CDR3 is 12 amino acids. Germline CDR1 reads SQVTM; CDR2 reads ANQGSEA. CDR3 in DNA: TGCAGCGTTTTACAGGGAGGGGCTGAAGCTTTCTTT. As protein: CSVLQGGAEAFF.

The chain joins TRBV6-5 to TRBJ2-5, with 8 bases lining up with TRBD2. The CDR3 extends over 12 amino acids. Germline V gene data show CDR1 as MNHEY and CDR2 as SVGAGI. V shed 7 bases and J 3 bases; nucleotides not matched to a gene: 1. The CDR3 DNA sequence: TGTGCCAGCATGGGACTAGAAGAGACCCAGTACTTC. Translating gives CASMGLEETQYF.

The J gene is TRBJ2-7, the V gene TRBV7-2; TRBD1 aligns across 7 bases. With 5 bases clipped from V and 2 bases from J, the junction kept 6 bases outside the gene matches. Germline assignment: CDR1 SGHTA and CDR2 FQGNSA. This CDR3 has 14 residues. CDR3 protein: CASSADRTAYEQYF. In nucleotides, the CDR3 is TGTGCCAGCAGCGCGGACAGGACCGCCTACGAGCAGTACTTC.

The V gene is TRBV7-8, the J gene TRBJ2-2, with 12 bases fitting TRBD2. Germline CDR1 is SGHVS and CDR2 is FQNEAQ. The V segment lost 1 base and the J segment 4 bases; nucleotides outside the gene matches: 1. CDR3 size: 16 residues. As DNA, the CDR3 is TGTGCCAGCAGCTTAGTACTAGCGGGGGGCACCGGGGAGCTGTTTTTT. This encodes CASSLVLAGGTGELFF.

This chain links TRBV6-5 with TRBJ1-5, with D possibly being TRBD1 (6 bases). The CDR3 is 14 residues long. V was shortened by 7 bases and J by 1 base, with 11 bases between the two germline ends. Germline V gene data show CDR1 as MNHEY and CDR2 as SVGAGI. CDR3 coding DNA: TGTGCCAGCACCCCAGGGGACAGCAATCAGCCCCAGCATTTT. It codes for CASTPGDSNQPQHF.

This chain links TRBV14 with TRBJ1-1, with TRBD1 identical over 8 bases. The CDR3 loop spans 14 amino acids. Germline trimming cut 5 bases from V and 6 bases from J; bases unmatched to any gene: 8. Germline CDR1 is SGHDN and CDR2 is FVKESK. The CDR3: CASSYVQGVSEAFF. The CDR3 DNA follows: TGTGCCAGCAGCTATGTACAGGGGGTATCTGAAGCTTTCTTT.

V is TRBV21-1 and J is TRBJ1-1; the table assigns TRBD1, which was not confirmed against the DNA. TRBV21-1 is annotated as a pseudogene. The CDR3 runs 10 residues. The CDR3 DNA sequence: TGTGCCAGCAGCGTACGGGACAGGGGTTTT. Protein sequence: CASSVRDRGF.

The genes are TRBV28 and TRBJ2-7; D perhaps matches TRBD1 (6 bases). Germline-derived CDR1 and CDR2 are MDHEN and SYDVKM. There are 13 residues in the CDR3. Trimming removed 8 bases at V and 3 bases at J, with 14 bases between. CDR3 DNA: TGTGCCAGCGCCGACAGGTATCTCTACGAGCAGTACTTC. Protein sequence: CASADRYLYEQYF.

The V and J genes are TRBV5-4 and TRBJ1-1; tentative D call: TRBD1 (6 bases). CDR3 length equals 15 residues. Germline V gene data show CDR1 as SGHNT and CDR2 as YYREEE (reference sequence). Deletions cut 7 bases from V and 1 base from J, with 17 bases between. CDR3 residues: CASARDMGRNTEAFF. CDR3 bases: TGTGCCAGCGCTCGGGACATGGGGCGGAACACTGAAGCTTTCTTT.

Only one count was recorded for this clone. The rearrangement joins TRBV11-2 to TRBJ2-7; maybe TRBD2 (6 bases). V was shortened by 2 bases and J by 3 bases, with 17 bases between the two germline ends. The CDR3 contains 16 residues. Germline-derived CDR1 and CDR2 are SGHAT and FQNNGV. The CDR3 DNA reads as TGTGCCAGCAGCTTAAGGGTTCGGGGGATCATCTACGAGCAGTACTTC. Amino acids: CASSLRVRGIIYEQYF.

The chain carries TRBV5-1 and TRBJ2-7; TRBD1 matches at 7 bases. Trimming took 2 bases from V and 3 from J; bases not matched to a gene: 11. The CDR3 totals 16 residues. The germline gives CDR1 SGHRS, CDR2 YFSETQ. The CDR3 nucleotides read TGCGCCAGCAGCTTAACAGGGGCCGCCTCGCACTACGAGCAGTACTTC. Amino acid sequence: CASSLTGAASHYEQYF.

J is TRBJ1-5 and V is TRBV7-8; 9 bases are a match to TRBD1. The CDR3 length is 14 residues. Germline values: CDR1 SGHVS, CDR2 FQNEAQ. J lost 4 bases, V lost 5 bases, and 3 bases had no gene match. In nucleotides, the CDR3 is TGTGCCAGCAGCCCCGGGACAGGGAATCAGCCCCAGCATTTT. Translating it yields CASSPGTGNQPQHF.

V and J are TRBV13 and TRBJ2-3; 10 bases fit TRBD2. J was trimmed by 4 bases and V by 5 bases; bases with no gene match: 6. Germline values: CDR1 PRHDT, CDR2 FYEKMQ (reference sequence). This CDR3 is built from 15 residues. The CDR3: CASSPPLAGADTQYF. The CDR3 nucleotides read TGTGCCAGCAGCCCGCCGCTAGCGGGGGCAGATACGCAGTATTTT.

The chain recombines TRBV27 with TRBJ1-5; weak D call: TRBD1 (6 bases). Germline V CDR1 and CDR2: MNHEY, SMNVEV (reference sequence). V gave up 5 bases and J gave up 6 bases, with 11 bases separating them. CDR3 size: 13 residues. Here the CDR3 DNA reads TGTGCCAGCAGTACAGGGTGGGGTCAGCCCCAGCATTTT. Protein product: CASSTGWGQPQHF.

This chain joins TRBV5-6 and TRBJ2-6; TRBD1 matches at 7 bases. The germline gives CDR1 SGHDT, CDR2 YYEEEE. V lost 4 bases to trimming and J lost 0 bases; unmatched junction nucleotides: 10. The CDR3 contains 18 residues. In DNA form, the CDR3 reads TGTGCCAGCAGCAACGACAGGGTTTGGTTCTCTGGGGCCAACGTCCTGACTTTC. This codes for CASSNDRVWFSGANVLTF.

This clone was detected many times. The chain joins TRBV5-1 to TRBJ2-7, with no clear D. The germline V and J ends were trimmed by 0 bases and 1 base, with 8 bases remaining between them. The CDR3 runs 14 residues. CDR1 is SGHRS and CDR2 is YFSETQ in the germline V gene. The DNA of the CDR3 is TGCGCCAGCAGCTTGGGTTTCGAGTCCTACGAGCAGTACTTC. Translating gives CASSLGFESYEQYF.